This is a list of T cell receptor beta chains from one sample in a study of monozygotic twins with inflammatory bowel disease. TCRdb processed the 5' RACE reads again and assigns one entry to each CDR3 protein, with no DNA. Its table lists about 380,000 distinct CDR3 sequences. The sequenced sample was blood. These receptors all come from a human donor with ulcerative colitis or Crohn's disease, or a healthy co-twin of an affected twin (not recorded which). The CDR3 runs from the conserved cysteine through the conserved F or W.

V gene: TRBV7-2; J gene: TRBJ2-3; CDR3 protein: CASSPGRGGLRTDTQYF
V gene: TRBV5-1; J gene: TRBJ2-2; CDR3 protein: CASRSGTALTGELFF
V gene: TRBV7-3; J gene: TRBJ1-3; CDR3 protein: CASSRDGGSGNTIYF
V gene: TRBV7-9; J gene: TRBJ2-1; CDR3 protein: CASSPDAGGTGYNEQFF
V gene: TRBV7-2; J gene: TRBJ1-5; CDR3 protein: CASSSPGLGRHQPQHF
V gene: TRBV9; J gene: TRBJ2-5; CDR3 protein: CASSPAGDQRQETQYF
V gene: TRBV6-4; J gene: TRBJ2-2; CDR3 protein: CASSRLARSTGELFF
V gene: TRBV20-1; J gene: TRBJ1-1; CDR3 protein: CSARTENTEAFF
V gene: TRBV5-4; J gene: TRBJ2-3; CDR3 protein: CASSFYSGGAQYF
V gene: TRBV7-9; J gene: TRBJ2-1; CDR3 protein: CASSYPSGAHNEQFF
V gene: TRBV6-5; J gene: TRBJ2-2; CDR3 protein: CASTLLQADRGLNTGELFF
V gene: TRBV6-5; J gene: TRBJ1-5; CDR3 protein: CASSYSGASNQPQHF
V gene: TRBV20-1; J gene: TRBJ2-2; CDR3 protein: CSARDLPLTGELFF
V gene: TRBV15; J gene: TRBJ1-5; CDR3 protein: CATSRDQGPSNQPQHF
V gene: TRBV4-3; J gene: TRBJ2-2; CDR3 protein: CASSQDPPPSGELFF
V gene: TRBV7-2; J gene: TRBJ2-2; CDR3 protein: CASSGPTGVTGELFF
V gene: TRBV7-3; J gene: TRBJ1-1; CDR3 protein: CASSLSASSEAFF
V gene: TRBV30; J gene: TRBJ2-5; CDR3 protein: CAWSAGQGASETQYF
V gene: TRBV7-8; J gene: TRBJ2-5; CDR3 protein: CASSSLMPEETQYF
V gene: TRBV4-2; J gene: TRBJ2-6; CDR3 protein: CASSLAGGAASGANVLTF
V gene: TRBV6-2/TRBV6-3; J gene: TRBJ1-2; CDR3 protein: CASRPPRNYGYTF
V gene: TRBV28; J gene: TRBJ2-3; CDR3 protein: CASSIDSSGDTDTQYF
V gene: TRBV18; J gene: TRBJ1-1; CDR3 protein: CASSAQARVDTEAFF
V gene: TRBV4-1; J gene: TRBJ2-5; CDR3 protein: CASSRVDRSQETQYF
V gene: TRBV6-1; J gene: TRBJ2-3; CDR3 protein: CASRVSGARTDTQYF
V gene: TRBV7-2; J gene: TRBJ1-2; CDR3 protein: CASSLTGSLHYGYTF
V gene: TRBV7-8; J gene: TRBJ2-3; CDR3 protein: CASSRTTPGLPSTQYF
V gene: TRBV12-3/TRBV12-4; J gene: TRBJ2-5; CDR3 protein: CASTKLAGGPPSQETQYF
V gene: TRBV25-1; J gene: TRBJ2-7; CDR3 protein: CASSDKGSWHGEQYF
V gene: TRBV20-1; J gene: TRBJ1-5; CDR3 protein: CSARLLGGVFGQPQHF
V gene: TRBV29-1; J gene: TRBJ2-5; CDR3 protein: CSVGRSPPGYQETQYF
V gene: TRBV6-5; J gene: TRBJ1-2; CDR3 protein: CASSYSGQGFLEGYTF
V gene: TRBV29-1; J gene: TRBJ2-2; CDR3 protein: CSVVIVRGNAGELFF
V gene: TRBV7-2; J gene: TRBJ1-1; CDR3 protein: CASNPRAGAGTEAFF
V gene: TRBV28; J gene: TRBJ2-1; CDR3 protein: CASSPVRRAYNEQFF
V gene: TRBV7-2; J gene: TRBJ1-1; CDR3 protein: CASSLQGGPTEAFF
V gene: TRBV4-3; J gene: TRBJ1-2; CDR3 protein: CASSQEIGRVNYGYTF
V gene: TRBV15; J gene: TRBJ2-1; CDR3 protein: CATSSPRGGRSLGEQFF
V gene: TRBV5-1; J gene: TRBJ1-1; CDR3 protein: CASSLDGTRAEAFF
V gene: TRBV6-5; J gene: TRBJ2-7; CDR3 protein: CASSYKQSSYEQYF
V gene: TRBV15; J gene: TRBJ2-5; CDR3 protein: CATSRGRRGNLQETQYF
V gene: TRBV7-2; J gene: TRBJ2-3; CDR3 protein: CASSRDGTGSTDTQYF
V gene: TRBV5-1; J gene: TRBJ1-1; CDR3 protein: CASVREPTMNTEAFF
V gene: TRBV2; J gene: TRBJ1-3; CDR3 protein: CASSITTGRASSGNTIYF
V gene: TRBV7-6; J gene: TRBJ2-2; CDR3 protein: CASTAGGANTGELFF
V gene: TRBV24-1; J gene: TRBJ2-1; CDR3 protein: CATSSAGPRQWMFF
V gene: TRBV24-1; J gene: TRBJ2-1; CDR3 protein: CATSGLAGDLEQFF
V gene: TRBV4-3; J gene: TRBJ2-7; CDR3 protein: CASSQEWAYEQYF
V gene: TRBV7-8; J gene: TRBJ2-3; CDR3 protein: CASSLHWDTQYF
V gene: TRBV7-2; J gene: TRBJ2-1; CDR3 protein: CASSLVTGGDNEQFF
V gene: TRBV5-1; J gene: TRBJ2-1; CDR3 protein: CASSPTGGLSYNEQFF
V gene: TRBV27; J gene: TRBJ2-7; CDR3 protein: CASSFGGLAEQYF